This T cell receptor beta chain was recovered during a study of cytomegalovirus exposure and HLA in healthy donors. As to this clone: The antigen is not known.

The germline gives CDR1 SGHKS, CDR2 YYEKEE (reference sequence). V gave up 4 bases and J gave up 5 bases, with 15 bases separating them. CDR3 length: 14 amino acids. Clones were read by immunoSEQ multiplex PCR, and TCRdb kept only the in-frame ones, dropping some. Of about 57,000 clones listed, more than 70% are singletons. Whole-study results and caveats: More than 150 TCR beta chains were listed as cytomegalovirus-associated. The classifier, whose performance was assessed in both the original and validation cohorts, reportedly diagnosed cytomegalovirus status with high specificity and sensitivity.

The 120-subject validation cohort, separate from the approximately 670-subject first cohort, included the donors. The genes are TRBV5-5 and TRBJ1-1; no reliable D call. The source of this sequence is a woman younger than 35 in good health and CMV-seronegative. Material: PBMCs. The CDR3 DNA sequence: TGTGCCAGCAGCCAGCACCGAGGGCTAACTGAAGCTTTCTTT. It encodes CASSQHRGLTEAFF.